The 9 T cell receptor beta chains listed next were all sequenced from one sample in a study of blood T cell repertoires in COVID-19. Profiling relied on immunoSEQ multiplex PCR, and the TCRdb table lists in-frame clones only, not all of them. This sample has about 260,000 clones, with 80% to 90% found just once. Sequencing input: peripheral blood. Receptor source: a young man with active or convalescent COVID-19.

The chain carries TRBV3-1 (or the pseudogene TRBV3-2) and TRBJ1-2; 10 nucleotides line up with TRBD1. Per the germline V gene, CDR1 is LGHDT and CDR2 is YNNKEL (reference sequence). With 6 bases clipped from V and 4 bases from J, the junction kept 11 bases outside the gene matches. This CDR3 has 16 residues. The CDR3 here is CASRGTDRGHSYGYTF. In DNA, the CDR3 is TGTGCCAGCAGGGGGACTGACAGGGGGCATTCCTATGGCTACACCTTC.

The CDR3 loop reads CASSLEGRENSPLHF. CDR3 coding DNA: TGTGCCAGCAGCTTAGAAGGAAGGGAGAATTCACCCCTCCACTTT. The V gene is TRBV11-2, the J gene TRBJ1-6; no reliable D call. V was shortened by 0 bases and J by 7 bases, with 10 bases between the two germline ends. The CDR3 sequence is 15 residues long. Germline-derived CDR1 and CDR2 are SGHAT and FQNNGV.

The chain couples TRBV6-5 to TRBJ2-7, with 9 bases matching TRBD1. The CDR3 contains 15 residues. After removal of 4 bases from V and 7 bases from J, the junction contained 11 bases not matched to a gene. The germline CDR1 and CDR2 sequences are MNHEY and SVGAGI. This chain's CDR3 is CASSFRQGGTGEQYF. The CDR3 nucleotides read TGTGCCAGCAGTTTTCGACAGGGGGGAACGGGGGAGCAGTACTTC.

The V and J genes are TRBV7-2 and TRBJ2-5; no reliable D call. V lost 1 base and J lost 4, with 13 bases in between. The length of the CDR3 is 15 residues. Germline CDR1 is SGHTA and CDR2 is FQGNSA. The CDR3 sequence is CASSLGSLVPETQYF. The CDR3 DNA sequence: TGTGCCAGCAGCTTAGGTAGTCTGGTCCCAGAGACCCAGTACTTC.

The chain carries TRBV19 and TRBJ1-5; the match to TRBD1 covers 8 bases. V was pared by 3 bases and J by 3 bases, with 10 bases of the junction left unmatched. The germline gives CDR1 LNHDA, CDR2 SQIVND (reference sequence). The CDR3 loop spans 17 amino acids. CDR3 DNA: TGTGCCAGTAGTATCTCTCAGGGGGCAACTTCCAATCAGCCCCAGCATTTT. Its translation: CASSISQGATSNQPQHF.

V and J are TRBV11-2 and TRBJ1-4; no clear D gene. In germline, CDR1 is SGHAT, CDR2 FQNNGV. This CDR3 comprises 13 residues. Trimming shortened V by 4 bases and J by 7 bases, and 10 bases separated the two germline ends. CDR3 loop: CASSSVLSEKLFF. The CDR3 DNA follows: TGTGCCAGCAGCTCCGTTCTTTCTGAAAAACTGTTTTTT.

The rearrangement joins TRBV5-1 to TRBJ2-2; 12 bases fit TRBD2. Germline V CDR1 and CDR2: SGHRS, YFSETQ. V shed 3 bases, J shed 5 bases, and the junction held 17 bases outside the gene matches. The CDR3 loop spans 20 amino acids. The CDR3 DNA sequence: TGCGCCAGCAGCTCCGCGGCGGGGCTAGCGGGGGGGCAGAGGACCGGGGAGCTGTTTTTT. It is translated as CASSSAAGLAGGQRTGELFF.

The chain employs TRBV9 and TRBJ1-3; D gene ambiguous. There are 16 residues in the CDR3. V lost 3 bases and J lost 0, with 13 bases in between. The germline gives CDR1 SGDLS, CDR2 YYNGEE. Here the CDR3 reads CASSAGGLRSGNTIYF. DNA of the CDR3: TGTGCCAGCAGCGCCGGCGGACTGCGCTCTGGAAACACCATATATTTT.

The chain joins TRBV3-1 (or the pseudogene TRBV3-2) to TRBJ2-3; a weak D match, TRBD1 (5 bases). CDR1 is LGHDT and CDR2 is YNNKEL in the germline V gene (reference sequence). The germline V and J ends were trimmed by 2 bases and 2 bases, with 20 bases remaining between them. The CDR3 is 18 residues long. This CDR3 reads CASSQSRGNQPTTDTQYF. CDR3 bases: TGTGCCAGCAGCCAATCTAGGGGAAACCAACCTACCACAGATACGCAGTATTTT.